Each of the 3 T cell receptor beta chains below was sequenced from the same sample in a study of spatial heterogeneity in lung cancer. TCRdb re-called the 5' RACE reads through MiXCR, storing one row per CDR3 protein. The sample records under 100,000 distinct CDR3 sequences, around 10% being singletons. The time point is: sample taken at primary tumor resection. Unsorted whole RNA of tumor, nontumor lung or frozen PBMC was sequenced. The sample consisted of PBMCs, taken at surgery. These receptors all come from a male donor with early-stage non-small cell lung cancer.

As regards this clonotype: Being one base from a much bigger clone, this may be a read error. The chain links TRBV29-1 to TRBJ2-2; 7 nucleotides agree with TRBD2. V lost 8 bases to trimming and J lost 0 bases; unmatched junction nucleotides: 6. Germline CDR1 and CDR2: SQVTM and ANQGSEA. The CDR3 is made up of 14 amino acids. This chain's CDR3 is CSTSGATNTGELFF. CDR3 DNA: TGCAGCACAAGCGGGGCCACGAACACCGGGGAGCTGTTTTTT.

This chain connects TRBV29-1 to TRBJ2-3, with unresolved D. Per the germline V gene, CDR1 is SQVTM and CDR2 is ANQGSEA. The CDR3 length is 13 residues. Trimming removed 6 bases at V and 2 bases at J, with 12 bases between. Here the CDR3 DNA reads TGCAGCGTCGCGATAGATTTCACAGATACGCAGTATTTT. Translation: CSVAIDFTDTQYF.

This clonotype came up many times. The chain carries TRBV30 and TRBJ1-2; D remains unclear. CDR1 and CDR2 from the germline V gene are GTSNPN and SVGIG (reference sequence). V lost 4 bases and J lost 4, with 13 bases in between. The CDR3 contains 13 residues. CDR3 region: CAWNPSETYGYTF. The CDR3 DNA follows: TGTGCCTGGAACCCTTCAGAGACCTATGGCTACACCTTC.